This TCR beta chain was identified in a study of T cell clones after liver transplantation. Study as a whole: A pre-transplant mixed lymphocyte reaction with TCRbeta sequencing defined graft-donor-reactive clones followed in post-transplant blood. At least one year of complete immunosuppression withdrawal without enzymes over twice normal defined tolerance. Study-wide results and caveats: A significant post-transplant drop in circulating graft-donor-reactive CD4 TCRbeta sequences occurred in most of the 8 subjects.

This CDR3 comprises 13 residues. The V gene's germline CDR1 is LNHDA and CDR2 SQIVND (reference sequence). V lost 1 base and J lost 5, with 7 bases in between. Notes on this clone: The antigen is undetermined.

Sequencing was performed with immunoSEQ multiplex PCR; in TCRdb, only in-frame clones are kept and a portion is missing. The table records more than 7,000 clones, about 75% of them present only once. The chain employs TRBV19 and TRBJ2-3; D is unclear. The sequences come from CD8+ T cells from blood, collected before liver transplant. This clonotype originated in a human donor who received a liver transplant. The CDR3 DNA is TGTGCCAGTAGTATAGTGGCCGGAGATACGCAGTATTTT. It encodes CASSIVAGDTQYF.